This T cell receptor beta chain came from a study of blood T cells in healthy people across ages. There are 13 residues in the CDR3. Per the germline V gene, CDR1 is MNHEY and CDR2 is SMNVEV (reference sequence). V was shortened by 2 bases and J by 6 bases, with 8 bases between the two germline ends. As for this clonotype: Its antigen is as yet unknown.

General study results and limits: Diversity estimates from one million T cells were considered underestimates. The study found more naive CD4+ cells and higher diversity in long-lived than aged donors. With unsorted PBMCs, a conclusive comparison of naive versus antigen-experienced cells was not possible.

Using a J-beta primer mix together with a sample-barcoded 5' primer, a second PCR was run for 7 to 11 cycles. TCRdb re-called the 5' RACE reads with MiXCR, one entry per CDR3 protein. This sample has about 1.6 million distinct CDR3 sequences; roughly 32% occur once, and the top ten carry around 10%. The chain is built from TRBV27 and TRBJ2-1, with no clear D. Sequencing was carried out using blood. The origin of this receptor is a woman aged 30 to 39 in good health. The DNA of the CDR3 is TGTGCCAGCAGTTTAAGCTGGTCCAATGAGCAGTTCTTC. This codes for CASSLSWSNEQFF.